Presented here are 18 T cell receptor beta chains from one specimen sequenced in a study of monozygotic twins with inflammatory bowel disease. TCRdb reprocessed the 5' RACE reads and stores each CDR3 protein as one record, lacking DNA. The sample's table shows over 200,000 distinct CDR3 sequences. Sequencing was performed on blood. Source of these receptors: a human donor with ulcerative colitis or Crohn's disease, or a healthy co-twin of an affected twin (not recorded which).

The chain uses TRBV20-1 and TRBJ1-2; the D gene TCRdb calls, TRBD1, cannot be checked with no DNA. The CDR3 totals 14 residues. Germline values: CDR1 DFQATT, CDR2 SNEGSKA (reference sequence). The CDR3: CSARLGQGNYGYTF.

This chain's CDR3 is CASRSGTTTSEQYF. V is TRBV7-2 and J is TRBJ2-7; TCRdb picks TRBD1, but there is no DNA to check that call. The germline CDR1 and CDR2 sequences are SGHTA and FQGNSA. The CDR3 covers 14 residues.

The V call is TRBV20-1, the J call TRBJ2-5; with no DNA, the TCRdb D assignment of TRBD1 cannot be verified. The CDR3 loop spans 15 amino acids. Germline V gene data show CDR1 as DFQATT and CDR2 as SNEGSKA (reference sequence). CDR3 residues: CSARDLGPYQETQYF.

This chain uses TRBV12-3 or TRBV12-4 with TRBJ1-4; TCRdb names TRBD1, which stays unverified in the absence of DNA. The CDR3 runs 15 residues. The chain's CDR3 is CASSSRGQTGEKLFF.

The rearrangement links TRBV20-1 to TRBJ2-3. This CDR3 comprises 12 residues. Germline V gene sequence: CDR1 DFQATT, CDR2 SNEGSKA (reference sequence). CDR3: CSARGLTDTQYF.

The chain uses TRBV5-5 and TRBJ2-5. In germline, CDR1 is SGHKS, CDR2 YYEKEE (reference sequence). CDR3 size: 13 residues. The CDR3 spells CASSRSGQETQYF.

The V call is TRBV15, the J call TRBJ2-1; TCRdb names TRBD2, which stays unverified in the absence of DNA. The CDR3 runs 16 residues. Per germline, CDR1 LNHNV and CDR2 YYDKDF (reference sequence). The CDR3: CATRVYPGTHLHEQFF. Filled out from reference TRBV15 and TRBJ2-1, the complete variable domain reads DAMVIQNPRYQVTQFGKPVTLSCSQTLNHNVMYWYQQKSSQAPKLLFHYYDKDFNNEADTPDNFQSRRPNTSFCFLDIRSPGLGDTAMYLCATRVYPGTHLHEQFFGPGTRLTVL.

The chain recombines TRBV7-2 with TRBJ2-7; the D call from TCRdb, TRBD2, cannot be confirmed without DNA. This CDR3 spans 15 amino acids. Germline V gene lookup returns CDR1 SGHTA and CDR2 FQGNSA. The CDR3 loop is CASSASAGGPYEHYF.

The chain combines TRBV5-1 with TRBJ1-5. Germline CDR1 and CDR2: SGHRS and YFSETQ. This CDR3 is 15 amino acids long. CDR3 protein: CASSLEGSGNQPQHF.

This rearrangement joins TRBV12-3 or TRBV12-4 to TRBJ2-2; absent DNA, TCRdb's TRBD2 call cannot be checked. This CDR3 has 15 residues. The CDR3 protein is CASRRTGLGTGELFF.

The chain is built from TRBV18 and TRBJ1-1; the D gene TCRdb calls, TRBD1, cannot be checked with no DNA. CDR1 is KGHSH and CDR2 is LQKENI in the germline V gene. This CDR3 comprises 14 residues. This CDR3 is CASYETGGRTEAFF.

This rearrangement joins TRBV29-1 to TRBJ2-5; there is no DNA to check the TCRdb D call of TRBD1. Germline values: CDR1 SQVTM, CDR2 ANQGSEA. The CDR3 runs to 13 residues. CDR3 loop: CSVEGQFQETQYF.

V usage is TRBV6-5 and J usage is TRBJ1-1. There are 13 residues in the CDR3. Germline V gives CDR1 MNHEY, CDR2 SVGAGI. CDR3 residues: CASSYLEGTEAFF.

The chain combines TRBV12-3 or TRBV12-4 with TRBJ2-3. This CDR3 contains 15 residues. CDR3 protein: CASSLAVTPTDTQYF.

The chain couples TRBV5-6 to TRBJ1-2. The CDR3 runs 13 residues. The germline gives CDR1 SGHDT, CDR2 YYEEEE. This CDR3 reads CASSFGRNYGYTF.

This sequence joins TRBV4-1 and TRBJ1-2; checking the TCRdb D call of TRBD1 is not possible without DNA. Germline values: CDR1 MGHRA, CDR2 YSYEKL. The CDR3 length is 16 residues. The CDR3 sequence is CASSQVAPNPNYGYTF.

This chain uses TRBV27 with TRBJ1-5. The CDR3 is 14 amino acids. Per germline, CDR1 MNHEY and CDR2 SMNVEV (reference sequence). CDR3 protein: CASRTGPGYQPQHF.

CDR3 sequence: CASSQELAQMTRVETQYF. The chain employs TRBV3-1 and TRBJ2-5; TCRdb returns TRBD2, unconfirmable since there is no DNA. This CDR3 is 18 amino acids long. The germline V gene encodes CDR1 LGHDT and CDR2 YNNKEL (reference sequence).